This T cell receptor beta chain stems from a study of post-analysis software for immune sequencing data. Overall study findings and caveats: Among multiple sclerosis patients, normalized Chao1 diversity was significantly below that of controls. Controls had lower frequencies than patients of a few TRBV segments, which included TRBV5-6, TRBV5-1 and TRBV20-1.

This clonotype came up a few times. The target antigen is unknown. The germline gives CDR1 MGHRA, CDR2 YSYEKL. V was shortened by 1 base and J by 0 bases, with 7 bases between the two germline ends. This CDR3 comprises 16 residues. Presence of unique molecular identifiers characterized the TCR beta cDNA libraries. TCRdb fed the PCR reads into MiXCR, producing one record per CDR3 protein. The sample holds roughly 730,000 distinct CDR3 sequences, approximately 30% seen once. The source is a girl between 5 and 17 years old with multiple sclerosis. The rearrangement uses TRBV4-1 and TRBJ1-6; D gene unclear. Sample: blood. Written as DNA, the CDR3 is TGCGCCAGCAGCCAAGTCCGGAGCTCCTATAATTCACCCCTCCACTTT. Translating it yields CASSQVRSSYNSPLHF.